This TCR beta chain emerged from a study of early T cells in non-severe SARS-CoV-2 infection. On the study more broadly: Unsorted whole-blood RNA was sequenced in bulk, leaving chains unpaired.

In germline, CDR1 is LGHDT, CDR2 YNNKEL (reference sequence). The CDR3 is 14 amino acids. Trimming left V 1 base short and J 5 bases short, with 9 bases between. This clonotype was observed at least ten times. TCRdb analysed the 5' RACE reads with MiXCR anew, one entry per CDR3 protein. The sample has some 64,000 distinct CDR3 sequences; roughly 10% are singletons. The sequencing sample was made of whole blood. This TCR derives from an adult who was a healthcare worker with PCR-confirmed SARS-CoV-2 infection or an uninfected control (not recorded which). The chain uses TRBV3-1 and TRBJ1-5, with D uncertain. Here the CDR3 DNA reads TGTGCCAGCAGCCAAGTCGGAGGGCATCAGCCCCAGCATTTT. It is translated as CASSQVGGHQPQHF.